Listed below are T cell receptor beta chains from one sample, sequenced in a study of cytomegalovirus exposure and HLA in healthy donors. Clones were sequenced by immunoSEQ multiplex PCR, and TCRdb holds only the in-frame ones, with some missing. The table lists about 130,000 clones, around 84% of them singletons. Sequenced sample: PBMCs. The source of these receptors is a man aged 50 to 60 in good health and CMV-seronegative. The conserved cysteine and the conserved F or W are not part of the CDR3 here. Each record gives: CDR3 protein, J gene, clone size, V gene. Size tells how often a clone was seen (once, few, many) or the class of an expanded clone, and some rows leave it out.

CDR3: ASSVEGGTSVGYT
J: TRBJ1-2
size: .
V: TRBV9

CDR3: ASSSLGGSLYEQY
J: TRBJ2-7
size: .
V: TRBV27

CDR3: ASSQPGQSYEQY
J: TRBJ2-7
size: .
V: TRBV7-2

CDR3: SVLGLAGIYNEQF
J: TRBJ2-1
size: few
V: TRBV29-1

CDR3: ASMLPGQGSYGYT
J: TRBJ1-2
size: .
V: TRBV19

CDR3: SVLTGAGGELF
J: TRBJ2-2
size: .
V: TRBV29-1

CDR3: ASSLLESTDTQY
J: TRBJ2-3
size: .
V: TRBV5-5

CDR3: ASRSGGLVKF
J: TRBJ2-1
size: .
V: TRBV2

CDR3: ASSEFYRDRGPTEAF
J: TRBJ1-1
size: .
V: TRBV25-1

CDR3: ASGPSSSYNSPLH
J: TRBJ1-6
size: .
V: TRBV12-5

CDR3: AWRERQRVNSPLH
J: TRBJ1-6
size: .
V: TRBV30

CDR3: ASSIGQNTEAF
J: TRBJ1-1
size: few
V: TRBV19

CDR3: ASSAAGDVTNYGYT
J: TRBJ1-2
size: few
V: TRBV6-4

CDR3: ASSLLAGGDDDTQY
J: TRBJ2-3
size: .
V: TRBV5-6

CDR3: ASSRTGFSGEQY
J: TRBJ2-7
size: few
V: TRBV25-1

CDR3: ASSLGQDNYGYT
J: TRBJ1-2
size: .
V: TRBV5-1

CDR3: ASSSSRRVMNTGELF
J: TRBJ2-2
size: few
V: TRBV7-9

CDR3: ASSSPTISNSYNEQF
J: TRBJ2-1
size: .
V: TRBV7-3

CDR3: ASSRGQGAKRNYGYT
J: TRBJ1-2
size: .
V: TRBV27

CDR3: ASSTSGKGDQPQH
J: TRBJ1-5
size: .
V: TRBV2

CDR3: ASRALGQGRDTQY
J: TRBJ2-3
size: .
V: TRBV6-5

CDR3: ASSSRTGRNYNEQF
J: TRBJ2-1
size: .
V: TRBV5-1

CDR3: ASSPGVITEAF
J: TRBJ1-1
size: .
V: TRBV7-6

CDR3: ASSLSREDGYT
J: TRBJ1-2
size: .
V: TRBV7-2

CDR3: ASSIIGQGANYGYT
J: TRBJ1-2
size: .
V: TRBV19

CDR3: ASSIERLAGGSTDTQY
J: TRBJ2-3
size: .
V: TRBV19

CDR3: ASSSSTGFGSPLH
J: TRBJ1-6
size: .
V: TRBV7-2

CDR3: ASSYSTGTGGSPLH
J: TRBJ1-6
size: .
V: TRBV6-5

CDR3: ASMRDRGSTEAF
J: TRBJ1-1
size: .
V: TRBV19

CDR3: ASSSTGSRGYEQY
J: TRBJ2-7
size: .
V: TRBV5-1

CDR3: ASSLSLAAGAFKPYEQY
J: TRBJ2-7
size: .
V: TRBV5-1

CDR3: ASSLSGDRAEAF
J: TRBJ1-1
size: .
V: TRBV5-8

CDR3: ASKVDSPAGANVLT
J: TRBJ2-6
size: .
V: TRBV2

CDR3: ASSEDRGRSPLH
J: TRBJ1-6
size: .
V: TRBV6-1

CDR3: ASSARETQY
J: TRBJ2-5
size: .
V: TRBV7-2

CDR3: ASSQVLARGNEKLF
J: TRBJ1-4
size: once
V: TRBV4-3

CDR3: ASSIGGGFIHEQY
J: TRBJ2-7
size: once
V: TRBV19

CDR3: SAASGQGVPQETQY
J: TRBJ2-5
size: .
V: TRBV29-1

CDR3: ASSEWGEPSEQY
J: TRBJ2-7
size: .
V: TRBV6-1

CDR3: ASSLKRTVVSGNTIY
J: TRBJ1-3
size: .
V: TRBV4-1

CDR3: ASSYGRGGYTEAF
J: TRBJ1-1
size: .
V: TRBV6-5

CDR3: ASSLGAGDLLETQY
J: TRBJ2-5
size: .
V: TRBV7-8

CDR3: ASSSGTVTPYGYT
J: TRBJ1-2
size: .
V: TRBV5-1

CDR3: ASSAGAPNTGELF
J: TRBJ2-2
size: few
V: TRBV9

CDR3: ASSDSGSFGTGLYDEKLF
J: TRBJ1-4
size: .
V: TRBV6-1

CDR3: ASSPHGTASYEQY
J: TRBJ2-7
size: .
V: TRBV13

CDR3: ASSQDGTSGVYSYNEQF
J: TRBJ2-1
size: once
V: TRBV4-2

CDR3: ASSHYRGATRDTQY
J: TRBJ2-3
size: .
V: TRBV11-2

CDR3: ASSPPLDTLTDTQY
J: TRBJ2-3
size: .
V: TRBV18

CDR3: ASSLDREIQPQH
J: TRBJ1-5
size: few
V: TRBV5-5

CDR3: ASILSGGQETQY
J: TRBJ2-5
size: .
V: TRBV6-6

CDR3: ASSLAASGYSYEQY
J: TRBJ2-7
size: .
V: TRBV7-2

CDR3: ASSQVIGQVSTDTQY
J: TRBJ2-3
size: once
V: TRBV4-1